This TCR beta chain stems from a study of T cell responses to AZD1222 COVID-19 vaccine. The wider study: Pooled together were second doses at about 4 or about 12 weeks.

As for this clone: Its target is unknown.

The table came from immunoSEQ multiplex PCR; TCRdb's copy has only in-frame clones and leaves some out. The table includes 95,000 to 150,000 clones, around 87% detected once. Study-wide findings and caveats: Clonal diversity may have been underestimated, and the donors were mostly white British, with more females than males. Repertoires were obtained solely post-peak T cell response.

This specimen was peripheral blood, taken on day 0 of AZD1222 vaccination. This clonotype was sampled from an adult in good health.

The CDR3 bases are TGTGCCAGCAGCCACAGAAGGGGAATAGGTCAGCCCCAGCATTTT. This encodes CASSHRRGIGQPQHF. V gene TRBV28 combines with J gene TRBJ1-5; a possible D gene is TRBD1 (5 bases). From germline, CDR1 is MDHEN and CDR2 SYDVKM. Trimming cost V 6 bases and J 6 bases, with 18 bases left between them. The CDR3 spans 15 residues.